What follows are 32 T cell receptor beta chains derived from one specimen sequenced in a study of CD8 T cells in Susac syndrome. Reverse transcription used about 0.5 to 1 ug RNA and random hexamers. TCRdb itself ran the immunoSEQ multiplex PCR reads through MiXCR, one entry per CDR3 protein. Seen here are approximately 220,000 distinct CDR3 sequences, approximately 95% observed once, and the top ten hold around 0.076%. The material sequenced was CD4+ T cells from PBMCs. All receptors derive from a human donor with multiple sclerosis.

The chain joins TRBV6-5 to TRBJ2-1; 8 nucleotides match TRBD2. Germline V gives CDR1 MNHEY, CDR2 SVGAGI. V trimming: 2 bases; J trimming: 7 bases; junction bases outside the gene matches: 7. The CDR3 totals 15 residues. In nucleotides, the CDR3 is TGTGCCAGCAGTTACGACGAAAAGCGGGGGAATGAGCAGTTCTTC. This codes for CASSYDEKRGNEQFF.

V and J are TRBV24-1 and TRBJ1-2, with D perhaps matching TRBD1 (5 bases). The CDR3 sequence is 14 residues long. V lost 3 bases, J lost 3 bases, and 10 bases lay in between. CDR1 is KGHDR and CDR2 is SFDVKD in the germline V gene. The CDR3 loop is CATSDPGRDYGYTF. In DNA form, the CDR3 reads TGTGCCACCAGTGATCCCGGCAGGGACTATGGCTACACCTTC.

CDR3 protein: CASSAEAKNIQYF. The CDR3 DNA sequence: TGTGCCAGCAGTGCAGAGGCCAAAAACATTCAGTACTTC. The V gene is TRBV2, the J gene TRBJ2-4, with unresolved D. V was trimmed by 4 bases and J by 1 base, leaving 5 bases between them. CDR1 is SNHLY, CDR2 FYNNEI, per germline. This CDR3 spans 13 amino acids. The whole variable domain, remainder taken from reference TRBV2 and TRBJ2-4, is EPEVTQTPSHQVTQMGQEVILRCVPISNHLYFYWYRQILGQKVEFLVSFYNNEISEKSEIFDDQFSVERPDGSNFTLKIRSTKLEDSAMYFCASSAEAKNIQYFGAGTRLSVL.

The CDR3 region has the DNA TGCGCCAGCAGCAACCGGGACGCCGCTCGCTACACCTTC. Its translation is CASSNRDAARYTF. The chain carries TRBV5-1 and TRBJ1-2, with D tentatively TRBD1 (5 bases). This CDR3 contains 13 residues. V gave up 4 bases and J gave up 9 bases, with 16 bases separating them. Germline V gene lookup returns CDR1 SGHRS and CDR2 YFSETQ.

This rearrangement joins TRBV5-1 to TRBJ2-7, with D unclear. This CDR3 has 10 residues. Germline-derived CDR1 and CDR2 are SGHRS and YFSETQ. V gave up 4 bases and J gave up 5 bases, with 4 bases separating them. This chain's CDR3 is CASSVDEQYV. The CDR3 DNA reads TGCGCCAGCAGCGTAGACGAGCAGTACGTC.

V is TRBV30 and J is TRBJ2-3, with 10 bases identical to TRBD1. The CDR3 sequence is 13 residues long. Trimming took 5 bases from V and 5 from J; bases not matched to a gene: 4. Looked up from germline, CDR1 is GTSNPN and CDR2 is SVGIG (reference sequence). The CDR3 loop reads CAWDRGRKDTQYF. The CDR3 region has the DNA TGTGCCTGGGACAGGGGGCGTAAAGATACGCAGTATTTT.

This chain uses TRBV4-2 with TRBJ2-5; 12 nucleotides line up with TRBD2. From germline, CDR1 is LGHNA and CDR2 YNFKEQ. V lost 4 bases, J lost 4 bases, and 7 bases stayed unmatched. The CDR3 has 16 amino acids. The CDR3 DNA reads TGTGCCAGCAGCCGTCTAGCGGGGGGGCTGGGAGAGACCCAGTACTTC. It is translated as CASSRLAGGLGETQYF.

The chain combines TRBV20-1 with TRBJ2-1; TRBD2 agrees at 7 bases. Germline loops: CDR1 DFQATT, CDR2 SNEGSKA (reference sequence). The CDR3 is made up of 14 amino acids. V gave up 5 bases and J gave up 4 bases; unmatched junction bases: 8. In nucleotides, the CDR3 is TGCAGTGCTCTCCGGGACTACGGTTACAATGAGCAGTTCTTC. Translated, it gives CSALRDYGYNEQFF.

V usage is TRBV15 and J usage is TRBJ2-3; 7 nucleotides agree with TRBD2. The CDR3 is made up of 15 amino acids. Germline V gene data show CDR1 as LNHNV and CDR2 as YYDKDF (reference sequence). The ends lost 2 bases at V and 3 bases at J; junction bases unmatched: 5. The CDR3 nucleotides are TGTGCCACCAGCAGATCAAGACTAGCAACAGATACGCAGTATTTT. This translates into CATSRSRLATDTQYF.

This chain connects TRBV15 to TRBJ1-6; unclear D gene. The V end was cut by 0 bases, the J end by 5 bases, with 8 bases between. CDR1 and CDR2 (germline): LNHNV, YYDKDF (reference sequence). There are 15 residues in the CDR3. CDR3 in amino acids: CATSREFGDNSPLHF. CDR3 DNA: TGTGCCACCAGCAGAGAGTTCGGGGATAATTCACCCCTCCACTTT.

This sequence joins TRBV29-1 and TRBJ1-1; 7 nucleotides align to TRBD1. This CDR3 spans 13 amino acids. V lost 7 bases and J lost 4; bases outside the gene matches: 9. CDR1 and CDR2 (germline): SQVTM, ANQGSEA. The CDR3 sequence: CSGGRAGGTEAFF. The CDR3, as DNA: TGCAGCGGGGGCCGGGCAGGGGGCACTGAAGCTTTCTTT.

The V and J genes are TRBV29-1 and TRBJ2-6; D may be TRBD2 (5 bases). Trimming shortened V by 4 bases and J by 2 bases, and 6 bases separated the two germline ends. The germline V gene encodes CDR1 SQVTM and CDR2 ANQGSEA. This CDR3 contains 13 residues. CDR3 sequence (DNA): TGCAGCGTTGCCGGGACTGGGGCCAACGTCCTGACTTTC. Amino acids: CSVAGTGANVLTF.

This clonotype was seen a few times. The chain has TRBV7-2 and TRBJ2-7; no clear D gene. The germline V gene encodes CDR1 SGHTA and CDR2 FQGNSA. The CDR3 is 11 amino acids. V lost 5 bases, J lost 3 bases, and 5 bases lay in between. Here the CDR3 reads CASSDRYEQYF. The CDR3 bases are TGTGCCAGCAGCGACCGCTACGAGCAGTACTTC.

The chain is built from TRBV5-4 and TRBJ2-6; D ambiguous. The CDR3 is 15 amino acids. Per the germline V gene, CDR1 is SGHNT and CDR2 is YYREEE (reference sequence). V was cut by 5 bases and J by 0 bases, with 9 bases left in between. CDR3 in amino acids: CASRKQSSGANVLTF. CDR3 bases: TGTGCCAGCAGAAAACAGAGCTCTGGGGCCAACGTCCTGACTTTC.

In this sample, this clonotype turned up once. It is unclear where the CDR3 begins or ends on the DNA, so no DNA is shown, and the CDR3 is as TCRdb lists it. V gene TRBV20-1 combines with J gene TRBJ1-2. The CDR3 length equals 13 residues, ends included. Per the germline V gene, CDR1 is DFQATT and CDR2 is SNEGSKA (reference sequence). The CDR3 loop reads CSADVGPDYGYTF.

The gene calls are TRBV7-8 and TRBJ2-3, with no clear D. Germline values: CDR1 SGHVS, CDR2 FQNEAQ. The V end was cut by 0 bases, the J end by 5 bases, with 9 bases between. This CDR3 comprises 14 residues. The CDR3 protein is CASSLALWGDTQYF. The CDR3 nucleotides are TGTGCCAGCAGCTTAGCGCTTTGGGGAGATACGCAGTATTTT.

The V call is TRBV5-1, the J call TRBJ2-1; no reliable D call. This CDR3 contains 14 residues. Germline loops: CDR1 SGHRS, CDR2 YFSETQ. V dropped 3 bases and J dropped 2 bases, with 9 bases sitting between them. CDR3 DNA: TGCGCCAGCAGCTCCTCAATGACCTACAATGAGCAGTTCTTC. It specifies CASSSSMTYNEQFF.

The chain has TRBV20-1 and TRBJ2-3; 7 nucleotides agree with TRBD1. The CDR3 has 16 residues. The germline V gene has CDR1 DFQATT and CDR2 SNEGSKA (reference sequence). Losses at the gene ends were 6 bases for V and 5 bases for J; bases not matched to a gene: 17. The CDR3 loop reads CSAGKVSDPGGDTQYF. The CDR3 DNA is TGCAGTGCAGGGAAGGTCTCGGACCCAGGGGGAGATACGCAGTATTTT.

This chain links TRBV6-5 with TRBJ2-7; D might be TRBD1 (6 bases). The CDR3 spans 12 residues. The germline gives CDR1 MNHEY, CDR2 SVGAGI. Trimming stripped 10 bases from V and 3 bases from J, with 13 bases between. Here the CDR3 reads CATRDTLYEQYF. DNA for the CDR3: TGTGCCACCCGGGACACGCTCTACGAGCAGTACTTC.

The chain recombines TRBV30 with TRBJ2-5; D is unclear. The CDR3 covers 12 residues. Trimming removed 0 bases from V and 5 bases from J, with 7 bases in between. CDR1 GTSNPN and CDR2 SVGIG come from the germline V gene (reference sequence). Here the CDR3 DNA reads TGTGCCTGGAGTGTAGAGATGGAGACCCAGTACTTC. As protein: CAWSVEMETQYF.

The chain has TRBV20-1 and TRBJ2-3, with 11 bases matching TRBD2. The CDR3 has 18 amino acids. Germline V lookup: CDR1 DFQATT, CDR2 SNEGSKA (reference sequence). The V and J ends lost 4 bases and 0 bases, in that order; junction bases with no gene match: 12. CDR3 sequence reads: CSATALAGGEASTDTQYF. DNA for the CDR3: TGCAGTGCTACCGCCCTAGCGGGGGGCGAGGCTAGCACAGATACGCAGTATTTT.

This rearrangement joins TRBV20-1 to TRBJ2-5; D is unclear. The CDR3 is made up of 13 amino acids. Germline-derived CDR1 and CDR2 are DFQATT and SNEGSKA (reference sequence). Trimming removed 4 bases at V and 4 bases at J, with 13 bases between. CDR3 region: CSAILRDGETQYF. The CDR3 region has the DNA TGCAGTGCTATCCTCCGAGATGGAGAGACCCAGTACTTC.

The rearrangement joins TRBV12-5 to TRBJ1-5; D not resolved. CDR3 length equals 13 residues. Germline CDR1 LGHNT, CDR2 FRNRAP. The ends were cut back, 6 bases at V and 2 bases at J, with 8 bases in the middle. The CDR3 bases are TGTGCTAGTGGGGGAGCGGGCAATCAGCCCCAGCATTTT. It encodes CASGGAGNQPQHF.

In its sample, this clonotype was seen once. The chain links TRBV11-2 to TRBJ2-1; no definite D call. The CDR3 covers 13 residues. Germline V lookup: CDR1 SGHAT, CDR2 FQNNGV. The V end lost 1 base, the J end lost 7 bases, and 8 bases lay between the germline ends. CDR3: CASSLVRANEQFF. CDR3 bases: TGTGCCAGCAGCTTAGTCCGAGCGAATGAGCAGTTCTTC.

The CDR3 DNA reads as TGTGCCAGCAGCCAAGGACAGTACTACGAGCAGTACTTC. Its translation is CASSQGQYYEQYF. This sequence joins TRBV3-1 and TRBJ2-7, with D maybe TRBD1 (5 bases). Germline lookup yields CDR1 LGHDT and CDR2 YNNKEL (reference sequence). The CDR3 extends over 13 amino acids. V lost 1 base and J lost 3, with 7 bases in between.

V is TRBV24-1 and J is TRBJ2-3; D uncertain. V shed 3 bases and J shed 2 bases, with 8 bases lying between them. Germline V gives CDR1 KGHDR, CDR2 SFDVKD. The CDR3 has 14 amino acids. Here the CDR3 DNA reads TGTGCCACCAGTGATGTCACAGACACAGATACGCAGTATTTT. Its protein product is CATSDVTDTDTQYF.

This clonotype was observed a single time. The rearrangement joins TRBV30 to TRBJ2-4; D perhaps matches TRBD1 (6 bases). CDR1 and CDR2 from the germline V gene are GTSNPN and SVGIG (reference sequence). Trimming stripped 2 bases from V and 6 bases from J, with 14 bases between. This CDR3 comprises 14 residues. In nucleotides, the CDR3 is TGTGCCTGGAGTCTGGGGAGAGGGGGAAACATTCAGTACTTC. Translation: CAWSLGRGGNIQYF.

The chain carries TRBV5-4 and TRBJ2-5, with D possibly matching TRBD1 (6 bases). V was cut by 4 bases and J by 3 bases, with 13 bases left in between. The CDR3 extends over 14 amino acids. The V gene's germline CDR1 is SGHNT and CDR2 YYREEE (reference sequence). The CDR3 bases are TGTGCCAGCAGCCACCGGGACACCGAAGAGACCCAGTACTTC. Translation gives CASSHRDTEETQYF. Looking up the rest from reference TRBV5-4 and TRBJ2-5 gives the full variable domain: ETGVTQSPTHLIKTRGQQVTLRCSSQSGHNTVSWYQQALGQGPQFIFQYYREEENGRGNFPPRFSGLQFPNYSSELNVNALELDDSALYLCASSHRDTEETQYFGPGTRLLVL.

The chain carries TRBV25-1 and TRBJ1-2, with D unresolved. V gave up 3 bases and J gave up 6 bases, with 5 bases separating them. The CDR3 sequence is 11 residues long. CDR1 MGHDK and CDR2 SYGVNS come from the germline V gene. CDR3 residues: CASSDFDGYTF. For the CDR3, the DNA is TGTGCCAGCAGTGACTTCGATGGCTACACCTTC.

The chain combines TRBV3-1 with TRBJ2-3; D unclear. The CDR3 spans 18 residues. V was shortened by 2 bases and J by 4 bases, with 22 bases between the two germline ends. Germline V gene lookup returns CDR1 LGHDT and CDR2 YNNKEL (reference sequence). CDR3: CASSQLNAKWRSADTQYF. Written as DNA, the CDR3 is TGTGCCAGCAGCCAATTAAACGCGAAGTGGCGATCCGCAGATACGCAGTATTTT.

V and J are TRBV29-1 and TRBJ2-3; D may be TRBD2 (6 bases). With 0 bases removed from V and 5 bases from J, the gap between germline ends came to 6 bases. CDR1 and CDR2 from the germline V gene are SQVTM and ANQGSEA. The CDR3 is 12 amino acids. The CDR3 here is CSVEEGGDTQYF. In nucleotides, the CDR3 is TGCAGCGTTGAAGAGGGGGGAGATACGCAGTATTTT.

This rearrangement joins TRBV30 to TRBJ1-5; D gene unclear. The V gene's germline CDR1 is GTSNPN and CDR2 SVGIG (reference sequence). V gave up 1 base and J gave up 6 bases, with 4 bases separating them. The length of the CDR3 is 11 residues. This chain's CDR3 is CAWSGGQPQHF. CDR3 bases: TGTGCCTGGAGTGGGGGTCAGCCCCAGCATTTT.